This T cell receptor beta chain was observed in a study of T cells in Graves' hyperthyroidism and ophthalmopathy. This clonotype turned up a few times. Amplification of TCR beta CDR3 regions used RNA as the template. Carried out on the TCR CDR3, a first-round RT-PCR used the HTBI primer set. TCRdb ran MiXCR on the multiplex PCR reads and lists one entry per CDR3 protein. The sample carries hundreds of thousands of distinct CDR3 sequences, under 15% recorded once. The study based diagnoses on clinical symptoms, serum thyroxine and TRAb, thyroid ultrasound and orbital computed tomography. The PBMCs were sourced from fresh peripheral blood (approximately 10 ml). V gave up 4 bases and J gave up 4 bases, with 20 bases separating them. The CDR3 contains 16 residues. Germline CDR1 and CDR2: SGHDT and YYEEEE.

V usage is TRBV5-6 and J usage is TRBJ1-1, with D uncertain. This TCR came from a woman between 18 and 29 years old with Graves' hyperthyroidism. The specimen sequenced was blood. The CDR3: CASSARGWGGVTEAFF. CDR3 coding DNA: TGTGCCAGCAGCGCCCGAGGCTGGGGAGGCGTCACTGAAGCTTTCTTT.